This T cell receptor (beta chain) emerged from a study of OX40 agonist ivuxolimab in advanced cancers. Study overall: Anti-PD-1, anti-PD-L1 or anti-CTLA-4 therapy given earlier was allowed, and about 38% had some. The study, taken as a whole, reports: Fewer expanded clones were found on average in CD4+ than in CD8+ T cells.

CDR1 and CDR2 from the germline V gene are SGHVS and FNYEAQ. Trimming stripped 3 bases from V and 1 base from J, with 9 bases between. This CDR3 has 14 amino acids. Turning to this clone: As yet, its antigen is unknown.

Only in-frame clones appear in the TCRdb table, and some are missing; sequencing was by immunoSEQ multiplex PCR. Of 55,000 to 65,000 clones in the sample, 90% to 95% were seen once. This sequence was found in an adult with an advanced solid tumor such as melanoma, head and neck, liver or kidney cancer. The chain recombines TRBV7-6 with TRBJ1-1; perhaps TRBD1 as D (5 bases). Sequences were derived from CD4+ or CD8+ T cells sorted from blood, sampled in a trial of the OX40 agonist ivuxolimab. The CDR3 coding sequence is TGTGCCAGCAGCTTGGCTGGGGCGAACACTGAAGCTTTCTTT. Translation gives CASSLAGANTEAFF.